A single sample is the source of the 11 T cell receptor beta chains below, sequenced in a study of T-cell reconstitution after alpha-beta-depleted transplantation in children. Unique molecular identifiers were incorporated into the prepared TCRbeta library. One entry per CDR3 protein results from TCRdb running MiXCR on the PCR reads. The sample shows more than 200,000 distinct CDR3 sequences, about 9.6% of them seen only once. The sample was PBMCs from the stem cell graft donor, taken from the stem cell graft. The receptors come from a human donor who donated a stem cell graft to a child with SCID.

This clonotype was seen ten or more times. The V and J genes are TRBV12-3 or TRBV12-4 and TRBJ1-6; weak D call: TRBD1 (6 bases). V was pared by 4 bases and J by 7 bases, with 14 bases between. The CDR3 is 15 amino acids. The CDR3, as DNA: TGTGCCAGCAGTTCGGGACACGCGATAAATTCACCCCTCCACTTT. Protein product: CASSSGHAINSPLHF.

This clonotype was recorded many times. The V and J genes are TRBV20-1 and TRBJ1-1; TRBD1 might be the D (6 bases). Germline V CDR1 and CDR2: DFQATT, SNEGSKA (reference sequence). This CDR3 spans 12 amino acids. Trimming removed 3 bases from V and 9 bases from J, with 14 bases in between. The DNA of the CDR3 is TGCAGTGCTAGGCAAGGGGGGGGGAAAGCTTTCTTT. As protein: CSARQGGGKAFF.

This clonotype was counted many times. The chain recombines TRBV20-1 with TRBJ1-5; a weak D match, TRBD1 (6 bases). V was trimmed by 3 bases and J by 4 bases, leaving 13 bases between them. Germline V CDR1 and CDR2: DFQATT, SNEGSKA (reference sequence). This CDR3 has 14 amino acids. The CDR3 sequence is CSASTGTTNQPQHF. The CDR3 DNA reads as TGCAGTGCTAGTACCGGGACAACGAATCAGCCCCAGCATTTT.

This clonotype was picked up many times. The chain couples TRBV5-1 to TRBJ2-3; the D gene is possibly TRBD2 (7 bases). CDR3 size: 16 residues. Per the germline V gene, CDR1 is SGHRS and CDR2 is YFSETQ. V lost 4 bases and J lost 2, with 17 bases in between. CDR3 coding DNA: TGCGCCAGCAGCCTAGGAGGGGGGGGAACCACAGATACGCAGTATTTT. Translating gives CASSLGGGGTTDTQYF. The whole variable domain, filled in from reference TRBV5-1 and TRBJ2-3, reads KAGVTQTPRYLIKTRGQQVTLSCSPISGHRSVSWYQQTPGQGLQFLFEYFSETQRNKGNFPGRFSGRQFSNSRSEMNVSTLELGDSALYLCASSLGGGGTTDTQYFGPGTRLTVL.

This clonotype was seen ten or more times. The chain employs TRBV12-3 or TRBV12-4 and TRBJ1-1, with D uncertain. The CDR3 runs 13 residues. Trimming shortened V by 7 bases and J by 3 bases, and 12 bases separated the two germline ends. CDR3 nucleotide sequence: TGTGCCAGCACCCCCCGGAGAGACACTGAAGCTTTCTTT. This codes for CASTPRRDTEAFF.

This clonotype was detected ten times or more. CDR3 nucleotide sequence: TGTGCCAGCAGCACCCGGGGGGGAAACACCATATATTTT. This encodes CASSTRGGNTIYF. The V and J genes are TRBV7-2 and TRBJ1-3, with a possible D match to TRBD1 (5 bases). V was trimmed by 5 bases and J by 4 bases, leaving 9 bases between them. In germline, CDR1 is SGHTA, CDR2 FQGNSA. The CDR3 sequence is 13 residues long.

This clonotype was observed many times. This chain links TRBV11-2 with TRBJ2-3; tentative D call: TRBD1 (6 bases). CDR3 length: 18 residues. Germline assignment: CDR1 SGHAT and CDR2 FQNNGV. The V end lost 4 bases, the J end lost 2 bases, and 22 bases lay between the germline ends. Written as DNA, the CDR3 is TGTGCCAGCAGCTCCCGGGCGCTTACAGGGACCAACACAGATACGCAGTATTTT. Translating gives CASSSRALTGTNTDTQYF.

The chain has TRBV20-1 and TRBJ2-2; D gene uncertain. The V end lost 7 bases, the J end lost 1 base, and 4 bases lay between the germline ends. This CDR3 has 11 amino acids. CDR1 and CDR2 (germline): DFQATT, SNEGSKA (reference sequence). The CDR3 coding sequence is TGCAGTGTGGGGAACACCGGGGAGCTGTTTTTT. As protein: CSVGNTGELFF.

This clonotype was observed at least ten times. The chain uses TRBV7-9 and TRBJ1-2; TRBD1 agrees at 7 bases. The CDR3 is 12 amino acids. Germline CDR1 reads SEHNR; CDR2 reads FQNEAQ (reference sequence). Trimming removed 4 bases from V and 13 bases from J; junction bases left unmatched: 9. CDR3 sequence reads: CASSYLTGEVTF. The CDR3 region has the DNA TGTGCCAGCAGCTACTTAACAGGGGAGGTCACCTTC.

This clonotype was detected ten times or more. The chain is built from TRBV20-1 and TRBJ2-3, with D uncertain. CDR1 DFQATT and CDR2 SNEGSKA come from the germline V gene (reference sequence). The length of the CDR3 is 14 residues. Trimming pared 1 base from V and 1 base from J, leaving 9 bases between. The chain's CDR3 is CSARVQTRTDTQYF. CDR3 nucleotides: TGCAGTGCTAGAGTGCAAACCCGCACAGATACGCAGTATTTT.

This clonotype was observed at least ten times. The CDR3 here is CASSSPPWSLGTDTQYF. As DNA, the CDR3 is TGTGCCAGCAGCTCGCCCCCGTGGAGCCTGGGGACAGATACGCAGTATTTT. The chain joins TRBV7-9 to TRBJ2-3, with D hard to call. CDR3 length equals 17 residues. Trimming took 4 bases from V and 3 from J, leaving 20 bases between them. Germline-derived CDR1 and CDR2 are SEHNR and FQNEAQ (reference sequence).